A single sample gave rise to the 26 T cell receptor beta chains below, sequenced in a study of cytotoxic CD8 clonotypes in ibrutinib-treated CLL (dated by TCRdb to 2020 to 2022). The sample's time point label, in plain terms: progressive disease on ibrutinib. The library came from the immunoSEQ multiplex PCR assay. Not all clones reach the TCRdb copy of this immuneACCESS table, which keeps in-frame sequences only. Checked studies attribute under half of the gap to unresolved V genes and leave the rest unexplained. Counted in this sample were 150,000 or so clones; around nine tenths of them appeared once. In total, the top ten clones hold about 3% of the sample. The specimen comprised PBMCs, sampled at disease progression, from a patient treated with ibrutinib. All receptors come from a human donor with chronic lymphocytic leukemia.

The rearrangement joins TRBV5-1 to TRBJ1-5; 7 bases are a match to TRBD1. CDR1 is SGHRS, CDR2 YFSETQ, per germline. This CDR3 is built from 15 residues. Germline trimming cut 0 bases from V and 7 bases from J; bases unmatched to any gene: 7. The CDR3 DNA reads TGCGCCAGCAGCTTGGGCGCCACAGGGGAACAGCCCCAGCATTTT. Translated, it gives CASSLGATGEQPQHF. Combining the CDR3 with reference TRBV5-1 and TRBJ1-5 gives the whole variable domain KAGVTQTPRYLIKTRGQQVTLSCSPISGHRSVSWYQQTPGQGLQFLFEYFSETQRNKGNFPGRFSGRQFSNSRSEMNVSTLELGDSALYLCASSLGATGEQPQHFGDGTRLSIL.

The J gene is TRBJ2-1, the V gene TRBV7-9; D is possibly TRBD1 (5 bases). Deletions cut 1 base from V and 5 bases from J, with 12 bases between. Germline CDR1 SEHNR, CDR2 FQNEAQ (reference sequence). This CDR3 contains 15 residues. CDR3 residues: CASSLGGGAHNEQFF. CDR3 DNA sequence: TGTGCCAGCAGCTTAGGAGGTGGGGCCCACAATGAGCAGTTCTTC.

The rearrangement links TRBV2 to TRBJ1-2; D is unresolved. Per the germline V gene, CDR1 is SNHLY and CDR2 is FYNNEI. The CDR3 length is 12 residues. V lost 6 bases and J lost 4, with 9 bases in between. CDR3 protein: CASRVVSYGYTF. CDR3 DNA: TGTGCCAGCAGGGTAGTAAGCTATGGCTACACCTTC.

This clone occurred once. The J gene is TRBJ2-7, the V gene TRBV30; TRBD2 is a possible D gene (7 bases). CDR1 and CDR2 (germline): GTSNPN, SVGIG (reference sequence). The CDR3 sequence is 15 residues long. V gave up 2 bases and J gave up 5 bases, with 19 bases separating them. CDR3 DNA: TGTGCCTGGAGTAGAAGGGGGGGGGATGTGAACGAGCAGTACTTC. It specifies CAWSRRGGDVNEQYF.

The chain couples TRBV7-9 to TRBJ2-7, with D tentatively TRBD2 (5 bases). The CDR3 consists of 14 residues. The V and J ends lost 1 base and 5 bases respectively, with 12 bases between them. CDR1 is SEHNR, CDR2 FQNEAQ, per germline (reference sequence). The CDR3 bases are TGTGCCAGCAGCTTAGGGCGGGTCCTGGACGAGCAGTACTTC. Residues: CASSLGRVLDEQYF.

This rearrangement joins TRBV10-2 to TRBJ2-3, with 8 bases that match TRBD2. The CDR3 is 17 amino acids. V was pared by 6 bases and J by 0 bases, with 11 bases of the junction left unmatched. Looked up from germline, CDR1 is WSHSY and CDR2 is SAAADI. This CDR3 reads CASSQLTSASSTDTQYF. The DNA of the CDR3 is TGCGCCAGCAGCCAATTGACTAGCGCCTCTAGCACAGATACGCAGTATTTT.

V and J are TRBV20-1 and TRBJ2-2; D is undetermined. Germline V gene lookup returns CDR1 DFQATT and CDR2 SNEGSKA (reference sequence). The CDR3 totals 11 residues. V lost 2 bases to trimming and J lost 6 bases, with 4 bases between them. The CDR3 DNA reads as TGCAGTGCTAGATTGGCCGGGGAGCTGTTTTTT. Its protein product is CSARLAGELFF.

Written as DNA, the CDR3 is TGTGCCAGCGGAGCGGTATTGGGGGAGCTGTTTTTT. It codes for CASGAVLGELFF. The J gene is TRBJ2-2, the V gene TRBV6-5, with D tentatively TRBD2 (5 bases). The CDR3 runs 12 residues. Germline V gene lookup returns CDR1 MNHEY and CDR2 SVGAGI. The V and J ends lost 8 bases and 8 bases respectively, with 12 bases between them.

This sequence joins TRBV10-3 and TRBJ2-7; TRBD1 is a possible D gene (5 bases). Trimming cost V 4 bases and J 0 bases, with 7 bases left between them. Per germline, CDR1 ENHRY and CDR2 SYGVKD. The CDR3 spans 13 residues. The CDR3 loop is CAISGTGSYEQYF. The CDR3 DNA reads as TGTGCCATCAGTGGCACAGGCTCCTACGAGCAGTACTTC.

For the CDR3, the DNA is TGTGCCAGTAGTCCGCCCTCTATAGTTCAGTACTTC. It specifies CASSPPSIVQYF. This rearrangement joins TRBV19 to TRBJ2-4, with D unresolved. In germline, CDR1 is LNHDA, CDR2 SQIVND (reference sequence). The V end lost 5 bases, the J end lost 11 bases, and 13 bases lay between the germline ends. The CDR3 contains 12 residues.

CDR3 amino acids: CASSSRQTSIYGYTF. The CDR3 DNA reads as TGTGCCAGCAGTTCACGACAGACTTCCATCTATGGCTACACCTTC. This rearrangement joins TRBV28 to TRBJ1-2; TRBD1 is a possible D gene (5 bases). Looked up from germline, CDR1 is MDHEN and CDR2 is SYDVKM. V lost 4 bases, J lost 4 bases, and 16 bases lay in between. This CDR3 spans 15 amino acids.

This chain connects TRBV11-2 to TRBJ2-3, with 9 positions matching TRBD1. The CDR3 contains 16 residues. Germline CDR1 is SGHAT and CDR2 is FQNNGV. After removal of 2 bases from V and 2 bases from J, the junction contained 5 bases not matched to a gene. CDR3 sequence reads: CASSLLGDRDTDTQYF. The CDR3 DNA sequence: TGTGCCAGCAGCTTATTGGGGGACAGGGACACAGATACGCAGTATTTT. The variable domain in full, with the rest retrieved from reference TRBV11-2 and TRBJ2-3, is EAGVAQSPRYKIIEKRQSVAFWCNPISGHATLYWYQQILGQGPKLLIQFQNNGVVDDSQLPKDRFSAERLKGVDSTLKIQPAKLEDSAVYLCASSLLGDRDTDTQYFGPGTRLTVL.

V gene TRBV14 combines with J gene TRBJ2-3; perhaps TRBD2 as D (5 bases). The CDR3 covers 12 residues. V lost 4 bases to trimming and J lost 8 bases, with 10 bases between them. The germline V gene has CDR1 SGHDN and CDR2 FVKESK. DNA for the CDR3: TGTGCCAGCAGCCCTGAGCGGCTTACGCAGTATTTT. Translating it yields CASSPERLTQYF. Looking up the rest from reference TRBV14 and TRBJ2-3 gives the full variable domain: EAGVTQFPSHSVIEKGQTVTLRCDPISGHDNLYWYRRVMGKEIKFLLHFVKESKQDESGMPNNRFLAERTGGTYSTLKVQPAELEDSGVYFCASSPERLTQYFGPGTRLTVL.

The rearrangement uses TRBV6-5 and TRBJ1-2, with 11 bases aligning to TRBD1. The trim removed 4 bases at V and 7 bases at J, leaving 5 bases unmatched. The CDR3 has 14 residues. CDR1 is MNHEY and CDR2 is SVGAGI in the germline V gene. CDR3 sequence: CASSLRTGGRGYTF. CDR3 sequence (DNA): TGTGCCAGCAGTTTGAGGACAGGGGGCCGTGGCTACACCTTC.

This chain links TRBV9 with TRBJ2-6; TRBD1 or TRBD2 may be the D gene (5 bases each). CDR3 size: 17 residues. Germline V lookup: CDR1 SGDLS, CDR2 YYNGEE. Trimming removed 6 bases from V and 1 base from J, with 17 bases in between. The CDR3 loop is CASTRDPADSGANVLTF. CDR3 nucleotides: TGTGCCAGCACAAGGGACCCCGCCGATTCTGGGGCCAACGTCCTGACTTTC.

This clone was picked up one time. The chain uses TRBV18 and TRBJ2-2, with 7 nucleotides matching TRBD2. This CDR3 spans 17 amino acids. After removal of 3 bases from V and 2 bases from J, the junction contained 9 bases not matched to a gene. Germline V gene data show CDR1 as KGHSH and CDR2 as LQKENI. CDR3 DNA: TGTGCCAGCTCACCTACGAGACTAGCTGTAAACACCGGGGAGCTGTTTTTT. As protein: CASSPTRLAVNTGELFF.

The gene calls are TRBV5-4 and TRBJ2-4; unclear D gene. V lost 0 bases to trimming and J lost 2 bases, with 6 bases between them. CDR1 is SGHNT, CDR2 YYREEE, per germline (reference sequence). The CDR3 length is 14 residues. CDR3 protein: CASSLEGTKNIQYF. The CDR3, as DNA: TGTGCCAGCAGCTTGGAAGGGACCAAAAACATTCAGTACTTC.

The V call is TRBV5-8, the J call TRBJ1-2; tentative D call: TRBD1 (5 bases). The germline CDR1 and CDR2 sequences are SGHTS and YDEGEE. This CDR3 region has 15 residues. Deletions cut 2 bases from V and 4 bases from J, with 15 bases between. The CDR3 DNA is TGTGCCAGCAGCTTTCGGGACCGTTCTAGCTATGGCTACACCTTC. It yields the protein CASSFRDRSSYGYTF.

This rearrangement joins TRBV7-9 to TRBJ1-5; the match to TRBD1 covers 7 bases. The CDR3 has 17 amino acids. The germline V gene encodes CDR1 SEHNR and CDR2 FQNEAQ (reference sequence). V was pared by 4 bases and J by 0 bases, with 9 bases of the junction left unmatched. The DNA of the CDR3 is TGTGCCAGCAGCTCGGCGACAGGGACCCATAGCAATCAGCCCCAGCATTTT. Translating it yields CASSSATGTHSNQPQHF. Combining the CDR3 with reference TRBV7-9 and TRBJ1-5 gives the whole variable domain DTGVSQNPRHKITKRGQNVTFRCDPISEHNRLYWYRQTLGQGPEFLTYFQNEAQLEKSRLLSDRFSAERPKGSFSTLEIQRTEQGDSAMYLCASSSATGTHSNQPQHFGDGTRLSIL.

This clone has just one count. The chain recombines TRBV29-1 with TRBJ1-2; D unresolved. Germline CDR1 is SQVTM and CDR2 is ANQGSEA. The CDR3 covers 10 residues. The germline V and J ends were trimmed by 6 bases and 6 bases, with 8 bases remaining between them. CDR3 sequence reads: CSVPWNGYTF. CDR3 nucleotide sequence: TGCAGCGTACCCTGGAATGGCTACACCTTC. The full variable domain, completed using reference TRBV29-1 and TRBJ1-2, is SAVISQKPSRDICQRGTSLTIQCQVDSQVTMMFWYRQQPGQSLTLIATANQGSEATYESGFVIDKFPISRPNLTFSTLTVSNMSPEDSSIYLCSVPWNGYTFGSGTRLTVV.

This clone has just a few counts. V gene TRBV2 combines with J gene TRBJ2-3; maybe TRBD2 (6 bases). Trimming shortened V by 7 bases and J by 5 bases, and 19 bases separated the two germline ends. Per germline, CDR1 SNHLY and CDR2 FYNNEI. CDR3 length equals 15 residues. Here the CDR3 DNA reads TGTGCCAGCATCGAATGGGGGGTGTCAGGAGATACGCAGTATTTT. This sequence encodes CASIEWGVSGDTQYF. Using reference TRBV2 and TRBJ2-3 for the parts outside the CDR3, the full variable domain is EPEVTQTPSHQVTQMGQEVILRCVPISNHLYFYWYRQILGQKVEFLVSFYNNEISEKSEIFDDQFSVERPDGSNFTLKIRSTKLEDSAMYFCASIEWGVSGDTQYFGPGTRLTVL.

Here the CDR3 DNA reads TGCGCCAGCAGTGGGGACAGATACTTCTATGGCTACACCTTC. It yields the protein CASSGDRYFYGYTF. The V and J genes are TRBV10-2 and TRBJ1-2, with 7 nucleotides matching TRBD1. The germline gives CDR1 WSHSY, CDR2 SAAADI. This CDR3 comprises 14 residues. V shed 4 bases, J shed 4 bases, and the junction held 6 bases outside the gene matches.

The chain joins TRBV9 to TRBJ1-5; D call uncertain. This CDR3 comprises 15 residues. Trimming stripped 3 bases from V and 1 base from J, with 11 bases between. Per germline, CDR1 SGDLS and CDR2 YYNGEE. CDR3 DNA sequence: TGTGCCAGCAGCGGACCCGGGAGCAGCAATCAGCCCCAGCATTTT. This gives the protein CASSGPGSSNQPQHF.

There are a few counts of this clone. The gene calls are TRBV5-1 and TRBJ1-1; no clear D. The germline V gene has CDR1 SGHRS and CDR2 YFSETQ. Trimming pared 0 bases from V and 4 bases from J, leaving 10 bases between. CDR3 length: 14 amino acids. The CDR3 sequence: CASSLARWGTEAFF. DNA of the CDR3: TGCGCCAGCAGCTTGGCACGTTGGGGCACTGAAGCTTTCTTT.

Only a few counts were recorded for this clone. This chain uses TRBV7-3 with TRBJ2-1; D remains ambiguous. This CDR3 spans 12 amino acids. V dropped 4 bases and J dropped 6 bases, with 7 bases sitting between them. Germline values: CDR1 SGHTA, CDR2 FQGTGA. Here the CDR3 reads CASSYPPNEQFF. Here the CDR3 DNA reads TGTGCCAGCAGCTACCCCCCCAATGAGCAGTTCTTC.

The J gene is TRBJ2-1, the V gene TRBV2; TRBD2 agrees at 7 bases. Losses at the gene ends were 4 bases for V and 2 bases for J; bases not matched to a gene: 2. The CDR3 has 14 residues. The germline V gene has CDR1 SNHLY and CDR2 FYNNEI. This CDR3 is CASSGGGPYNEQFF. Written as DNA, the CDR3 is TGTGCCAGCAGTGGGGGGGGACCCTACAATGAGCAGTTCTTC. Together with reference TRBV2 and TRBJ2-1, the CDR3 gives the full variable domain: EPEVTQTPSHQVTQMGQEVILRCVPISNHLYFYWYRQILGQKVEFLVSFYNNEISEKSEIFDDQFSVERPDGSNFTLKIRSTKLEDSAMYFCASSGGGPYNEQFFGPGTRLTVL.